This T cell receptor beta chain was sequenced for a study of blood T cell repertoires in COVID-19. Across the whole study: The samples span acute and convalescent COVID-19 from the United States, Italy and Spain.

Per germline, CDR1 MNHEY and CDR2 SVGEGT. The CDR3 sequence is 11 residues long. Between the trimmed V and J ends, which lost 6 bases and 9 bases, there was a span of 9 bases. Recovery among Cohort 3 donors was established by two negative PCRs, clearance, or symptom resolution. In the original processing: Reference gene primer amplification yielded estimated nucleated cell counts. This table comes from immunoSEQ multiplex PCR, and its TCRdb copy is limited to in-frame clones, with some not included. The V and J calls and clone size are taken from that table; D and trimming were inferred from the DNA. The sample lists about 370,000 clones; over 75% were seen once.

Sequenced: PBMCs or T cells enriched from blood (not recorded which). The receptor comes from a man aged 18 to 29 who had recovered from COVID-19. This chain links TRBV6-2 or TRBV6-3 with TRBJ2-1; D gene uncertain. CDR3 amino acids: CASSPLFEQFF. For the CDR3, the DNA is TGTGCCAGCAGCCCACTCTTTGAGCAGTTCTTC.